Listed here are 32 T cell receptor beta chains from one sample, sequenced in a study of cytomegalovirus exposure and HLA in healthy donors. The PCR used 60 Vbeta and 13 Jbeta primers. The method was immunoSEQ multiplex PCR; TCRdb's version includes in-frame clones alone and lacks a portion of them. Recorded for this sample: 200,000 or so clones. What was sequenced was PBMCs. The receptors derive from a boy younger than 18 in good health and CMV-seronegative.

The chain employs TRBV2 and TRBJ2-7; D unresolved. The CDR3 is 11 residues long. Germline V lookup: CDR1 SNHLY, CDR2 FYNNEI. Trimming cost V 7 bases and J 5 bases, with 9 bases left between them. CDR3 coding DNA: TGTGCCAGCACGGGTTCCCACGAGCAGTACTTC. It translates to CASTGSHEQYF.

The chain links TRBV6-6 to TRBJ2-2, with a possible D match to TRBD2 (6 bases). The V gene lost 5 bases and the J gene lost 13 bases, with 23 bases spanning the gap. The CDR3 runs to 15 residues. Germline lookup yields CDR1 MNHNY and CDR2 SVGAGI (reference sequence). CDR3 loop: CASSNGLGGVEVLFF. The CDR3 coding sequence is TGTGCCAGCAGTAACGGACTGGGGGGTGTGGAGGTGCTGTTTTTT.

V is TRBV12-5 and J is TRBJ1-4; D may be TRBD1 (6 bases). Germline V gives CDR1 LGHNT, CDR2 FRNRAP. Trimming took off 4 bases at V and 12 bases at J, with 12 bases between the two ends. The CDR3 loop spans 12 amino acids. The CDR3 DNA is TGTGCTAGTGGTTGGCAGGGGATGGAACTGTTTTTT. Its translation is CASGWQGMELFF.

CDR3 nucleotide sequence: TGCGCCAGCAGCTGGAGCGGGGGGGCCGTAGATACGCAGTATTTT. Its protein is CASSWSGGAVDTQYF. The rearrangement uses TRBV5-1 and TRBJ2-3; TRBD2 aligns across 10 bases. Per germline, CDR1 SGHRS and CDR2 YFSETQ. The V segment lost 3 bases and the J segment 5 bases; nucleotides outside the gene matches: 6. This CDR3 has 15 amino acids.

J is TRBJ1-5 and V is TRBV7-2, with 8 bases identical to TRBD1. This CDR3 spans 16 amino acids. J lost 2 bases, V lost 1 base, and 4 bases had no gene match. Germline loops: CDR1 SGHTA, CDR2 FQGNSA. CDR3 in amino acids: CASSLDRGDGNQPQHF. The DNA of the CDR3 is TGTGCCAGCAGCTTAGACAGGGGGGACGGCAATCAGCCCCAGCATTTT.

This chain links TRBV7-9 with TRBJ2-3, with a weak D call TRBD1 (6 bases). V lost 3 bases and J 2 bases, leaving 15 bases between the germline ends. CDR1 is SEHNR and CDR2 is FQNEAQ in the germline V gene (reference sequence). The CDR3 covers 16 residues. The CDR3 nucleotides are TGTGCCAGCAGCTTCGGAAACAGGGAATACACAGATACGCAGTATTTT. The encoded protein is CASSFGNREYTDTQYF.

The V gene is TRBV6-5, the J gene TRBJ1-3; TRBD1 is a possible D gene (5 bases). Germline CDR1 and CDR2: MNHEY and SVGAGI. This CDR3 comprises 14 residues. Trimming left V 6 bases short and J 4 bases short, with 13 bases between. The DNA of the CDR3 is TGTGCCAGCAGCTCAGGGCTAGTAGGAAACACCATATATTTT. It translates to CASSSGLVGNTIYF.

The chain joins TRBV4-1 to TRBJ2-7; D is possibly TRBD1 (6 bases). V dropped 7 bases and J dropped 3 bases, with 34 bases sitting between them. The CDR3 is 20 amino acids. Germline CDR1 is MGHRA and CDR2 is YSYEKL. The CDR3 DNA reads TGCGCCAGCACCCCCCAGGCGGCAGGGGAGAAACAAGCCTTCGGCTACGAGCAGTACTTC. Residues: CASTPQAAGEKQAFGYEQYF.

The rearrangement links TRBV30 to TRBJ1-1; D might be TRBD1 (5 bases). Per germline, CDR1 GTSNPN and CDR2 SVGIG (reference sequence). Trimming shortened V by 0 bases and J by 1 base, and 12 bases separated the two germline ends. The CDR3 contains 15 residues. Here the CDR3 DNA reads TGTGCCTGGAGTGTACGGGGGGGAAGGAACACTGAAGCTTTCTTT. It translates to CAWSVRGGRNTEAFF.

The rearrangement uses TRBV11-2 and TRBJ2-2; TRBD2 aligns across 8 bases. Germline V gene data show CDR1 as SGHAT and CDR2 as FQNNGV. After removal of 4 bases from V and 8 bases from J, the junction contained 18 bases not matched to a gene. This CDR3 comprises 18 residues. The CDR3 nucleotides read TGTGCCAGCAGCTCCCTCTCGGGGGGGCTACTTTTTAGTGGGGAGCTGTTTTTT. Residues: CASSSLSGGLLFSGELFF. The variable domain in full, with the rest retrieved from reference TRBV11-2 and TRBJ2-2, is EAGVAQSPRYKIIEKRQSVAFWCNPISGHATLYWYQQILGQGPKLLIQFQNNGVVDDSQLPKDRFSAERLKGVDSTLKIQPAKLEDSAVYLCASSSLSGGLLFSGELFFGEGSRLTVL.

This chain joins TRBV28 and TRBJ2-2; 8 bases agree with TRBD1. CDR3 size: 15 residues. Germline V gene lookup returns CDR1 MDHEN and CDR2 SYDVKM. Trimming at V came to 1 base and at J to 9 bases, leaving 7 bases not matched to a gene. CDR3 amino acids: CASSLFETGVRELFF. The CDR3 DNA sequence: TGTGCCAGCAGTTTATTTGAGACAGGGGTCAGGGAGCTGTTTTTT.

This rearrangement joins TRBV11-3 to TRBJ1-1, with 11 nucleotides matching TRBD1. V lost 3 bases and J lost 4; bases outside the gene matches: 1. Looked up from germline, CDR1 is SGHNT and CDR2 is YENEEA. This CDR3 region has 14 residues. The CDR3 region has the DNA TGTGCCAGCAGCTTGGGACAGGGGGTCACTGAAGCTTTCTTT. Protein product: CASSLGQGVTEAFF.

The genes are TRBV7-9 and TRBJ1-1; the match to TRBD1 covers 12 bases. In germline, CDR1 is SEHNR, CDR2 FQNEAQ (reference sequence). With 5 bases clipped from V and 3 bases from J, the junction kept 10 bases outside the gene matches. This CDR3 spans 17 amino acids. The CDR3 reads CASSRGQGAYEHTEAFF. CDR3 sequence (DNA): TGTGCCAGCAGCCGGGGACAGGGGGCGTATGAGCACACTGAAGCTTTCTTT.

The chain recombines TRBV5-1 with TRBJ2-2, with TRBD1 matching 7 bases. V lost 2 bases to trimming and J lost 6 bases; unmatched junction nucleotides: 16. The CDR3 consists of 18 residues. Germline V gives CDR1 SGHRS, CDR2 YFSETQ. CDR3 amino acids: CASSFRPTPDREPGELFF. The DNA for the CDR3 is TGCGCCAGCAGCTTCCGCCCGACCCCTGACAGGGAACCCGGGGAGCTGTTTTTT.

The CDR3 coding sequence is TGTGCCAGCAGACCCTTAGGGGCGACAGATACGCAGTATTTT. Residues: CASRPLGATDTQYF. The gene calls are TRBV6-1 and TRBJ2-3, with a possible D match to TRBD1 (5 bases). Trimming shortened V by 6 bases and J by 3 bases, and 13 bases separated the two germline ends. CDR1 is MNHNS, CDR2 SASEGT, per germline. There are 14 residues in the CDR3.

The chain links TRBV28 to TRBJ1-2; D possibly corresponds to TRBD1 (6 bases). Trimming left V 2 bases short and J 8 bases short, with 18 bases between. The germline gives CDR1 MDHEN, CDR2 SYDVKM. The CDR3 has 15 residues. CDR3 amino acids: CASSLSFQGRGGYTF. For the CDR3, the DNA is TGTGCCAGCAGTTTAAGTTTTCAGGGGAGAGGAGGCTACACCTTC.

The chain has TRBV30 and TRBJ1-2; TRBD1 might be the D (5 bases). The CDR3 extends over 16 amino acids. The V gene lost 3 bases and the J gene lost 0 bases, with 17 bases spanning the gap. Germline loops: CDR1 GTSNPN, CDR2 SVGIG (reference sequence). The CDR3 here is CAWRPGLSFSNYGYTF. CDR3 nucleotides: TGTGCCTGGAGGCCGGGACTCTCATTTTCTAACTATGGCTACACCTTC.

The chain employs TRBV7-6 and TRBJ2-2, with D maybe TRBD1 (5 bases). Deletions cut 0 bases from V and 7 bases from J, with 12 bases between. The CDR3 is 15 residues long. In germline, CDR1 is SGHVS, CDR2 FNYEAQ. CDR3 loop: CASSLAHQGNGELFF. The CDR3 DNA is TGTGCCAGCAGCTTAGCGCACCAGGGAAACGGGGAGCTGTTTTTT. Using reference TRBV7-6 and TRBJ2-2 for the parts outside the CDR3, the full variable domain is GAGVSQSPRYKVTKRGQDVALRCDPISGHVSLYWYRQALGQGPEFLTYFNYEAQQDKSGLPNDRFSAERPEGSISTLTIQRTEQRDSAMYRCASSLAHQGNGELFFGEGSRLTVL.

J is TRBJ1-2 and V is TRBV19; possibly TRBD1 for D (6 bases). The length of the CDR3 is 13 residues. Between the trimmed V and J ends, which lost 6 bases and 6 bases, there was a span of 14 bases. Germline V CDR1 and CDR2: LNHDA, SQIVND (reference sequence). CDR3 loop: CASRRGGDNGYTF. CDR3 nucleotides: TGTGCCAGTAGGAGAGGGGGAGATAATGGCTACACCTTC.

V is TRBV28 and J is TRBJ2-2; TRBD2 matches 11 bases. Trimming cost V 6 bases and J 0 bases; bases outside gene matches: 6. Germline V gene sequence: CDR1 MDHEN, CDR2 SYDVKM. This CDR3 has 17 amino acids. The CDR3 coding sequence is TGTGCCAGCAGCTCCTTAGCGGGGGGGACGAACACCGGGGAGCTGTTTTTT. Amino acid sequence: CASSSLAGGTNTGELFF.

This chain joins TRBV27 and TRBJ1-5, with D tentatively TRBD1 (5 bases). Trimming shortened V by 6 bases and J by 0 bases, and 12 bases separated the two germline ends. CDR1 is MNHEY and CDR2 is SMNVEV in the germline V gene (reference sequence). The CDR3 covers 15 residues. This CDR3 is CASRLKGHSNQPQHF. CDR3 sequence (DNA): TGTGCCAGCAGATTAAAGGGGCATAGCAATCAGCCCCAGCATTTT.

The chain uses TRBV7-2 and TRBJ2-1; 8 positions match TRBD2. V lost 7 bases to trimming and J lost 6 bases; unmatched junction nucleotides: 14. CDR1 is SGHTA, CDR2 FQGNSA, per germline. The CDR3 is 16 residues long. CDR3 sequence (DNA): TGTGCCAGCAAATCCGCAACCTCAGCGGGGGCCAATGAGCAGTTCTTC. Translated: CASKSATSAGANEQFF.

Note on this clone: The junction and the germline gene differ at one end; a read error may be behind it. The gene calls are TRBV2 and TRBJ1-1; 7 positions agree with TRBD1. The CDR3 loop spans 14 amino acids. The V gene's germline CDR1 is SNHLY and CDR2 FYNNEI. Written as DNA, the CDR3 is TGTGCCAGCAGTCGAACAGGGGTGAAGACTGAAGCTTTCTTT. Amino acid sequence: CASSRTGVKTEAFF. Full variable domain (missing parts from reference TRBV2 and TRBJ1-1): EPEVTQTPSHQVTQMGQEVILRCVPISNHLYFYWYRQILGQKVEFLVSFYNNEISEKSEIFDDQFSVERPDGSNFTLKIRSTKLEDSAMYFCASSRTGVKTEAFFGQGTRLTVV.

The chain has TRBV6-5 and TRBJ1-6, with 7 nucleotides matching TRBD1. J was trimmed by 11 bases and V by 6 bases; bases with no gene match: 10. CDR3 size: 14 residues. Looked up from germline, CDR1 is MNHEY and CDR2 is SVGAGI. CDR3 sequence: CASRPTRQGTPLHF. The DNA of the CDR3 is TGTGCCAGCAGGCCCACCCGACAGGGTACACCCCTCCACTTT.

The chain employs TRBV11-2 and TRBJ2-7; the D is unclear. V was trimmed by 1 base and J by 6 bases, leaving 22 bases between them. The CDR3 has 17 amino acids. Germline V gene lookup returns CDR1 SGHAT and CDR2 FQNNGV. The CDR3 sequence: CASSLGVPYAPRPEQYF. The DNA of the CDR3 is TGTGCCAGCAGCTTAGGAGTCCCATATGCCCCCCGCCCCGAGCAGTACTTC.

The chain recombines TRBV5-8 with TRBJ1-4, with 9 bases fitting TRBD1. There are 16 residues in the CDR3. The germline CDR1 and CDR2 sequences are SGHTS and YDEGEE. After removal of 5 bases from V and 3 bases from J, the junction contained 8 bases not matched to a gene. Written as DNA, the CDR3 is TGTGCCAGCAGATCCGGGACAGGGTTCCCTAATGAAAAACTGTTTTTT. This gives the protein CASRSGTGFPNEKLFF.

The V gene is TRBV9, the J gene TRBJ1-3; tentative D call: TRBD1 (5 bases). Trimming removed 0 bases at V and 0 bases at J, with 13 bases between. Germline V gene data show CDR1 as SGDLS and CDR2 as YYNGEE. The CDR3 totals 17 residues. In DNA form, the CDR3 reads TGTGCCAGCAGCGTAGATCCGGGCAGGGACTCTGGAAACACCATATATTTT. Its translation is CASSVDPGRDSGNTIYF.

The CDR3 coding sequence is TGTGCCAGCAGCATCCCTGGCGGGGGCTTGAATGAGCAGTTCTTC. It encodes CASSIPGGGLNEQFF. The J gene is TRBJ2-1, the V gene TRBV7-9, with D perhaps TRBD2 (7 bases). CDR1 is SEHNR and CDR2 is FQNEAQ in the germline V gene (reference sequence). CDR3 length equals 15 residues. V lost 5 bases to trimming and J lost 7 bases, with 18 bases between them.

This chain uses TRBV7-8 with TRBJ2-1; the D gene is possibly TRBD2 (5 bases). The CDR3 is made up of 16 amino acids. CDR1 and CDR2 (germline): SGHVS, FQNEAQ. Trimming pared 5 bases from V and 3 bases from J, leaving 17 bases between. The CDR3 reads CASSPKRVRIYNEQFF. Here the CDR3 DNA reads TGTGCCAGCAGCCCAAAGAGGGTAAGGATCTACAATGAGCAGTTCTTC. Full variable domain (rest looked up from reference TRBV7-8 and TRBJ2-1): GAGVSQSPRYKVAKRGQDVALRCDPISGHVSLFWYQQALGQGPEFLTYFQNEAQLDKSGLPSDRFFAERPEGSVSTLKIQRTQQEDSAVYLCASSPKRVRIYNEQFFGPGTRLTVL.

The V and J genes are TRBV10-3 and TRBJ2-5; D may be TRBD1 (6 bases). Germline CDR1 reads ENHRY; CDR2 reads SYGVKD. V was clipped by 6 bases and J by 5 bases, with 13 bases between them. The CDR3 spans 13 residues. CDR3 DNA: TGTGCCATCAGCGCAGGCCAGGGGGAGACCCAGTACTTC. Protein: CAISAGQGETQYF.

The chain links TRBV4-3 to TRBJ1-4; TRBD1 matches at 9 bases. Per germline, CDR1 LGHNA and CDR2 YSLEER. Trimming cost V 8 bases and J 7 bases; bases outside gene matches: 8. The CDR3 is made up of 14 amino acids. The CDR3 here is CASGQQGAVEKLFF. CDR3 DNA sequence: TGCGCCAGCGGGCAACAGGGGGCAGTTGAAAAACTGTTTTTT.

The genes are TRBV2 and TRBJ2-2, with 8 nucleotides matching TRBD1. The CDR3 extends over 19 amino acids. From germline, CDR1 is SNHLY and CDR2 FYNNEI. Germline trimming cut 6 bases from V and 0 bases from J; bases unmatched to any gene: 15. CDR3: CASSTRGRLALANTGELFF. CDR3 sequence (DNA): TGTGCCAGCAGCACCAGGGGGCGCTTGGCTCTGGCGAACACCGGGGAGCTGTTTTTT.